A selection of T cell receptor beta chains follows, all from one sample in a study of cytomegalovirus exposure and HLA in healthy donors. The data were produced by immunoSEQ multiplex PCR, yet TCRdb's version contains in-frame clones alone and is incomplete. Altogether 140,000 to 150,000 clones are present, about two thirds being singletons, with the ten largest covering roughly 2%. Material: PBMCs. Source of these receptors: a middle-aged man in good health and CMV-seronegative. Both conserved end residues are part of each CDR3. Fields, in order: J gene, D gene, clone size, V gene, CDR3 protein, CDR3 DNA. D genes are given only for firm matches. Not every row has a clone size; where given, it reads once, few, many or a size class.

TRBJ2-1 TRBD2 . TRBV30 CAWTVWTSGHNEQFF TGTGCCTGGACCGTTTGGACTAGCGGACATAATGAGCAGTTCTTC
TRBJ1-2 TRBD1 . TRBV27 CASSLSYRGESYGYTF TGTGCCAGCAGTTTATCATACAGGGGAGAGAGCTATGGCTACACCTTC
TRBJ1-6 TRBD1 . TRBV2 CATKNRGNSPLHF TGTGCCACCAAAAACAGGGGTAATTCACCCCTCCACTTT
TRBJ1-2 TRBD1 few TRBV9 CASSGKGDRGGYTF TGTGCCAGCAGCGGGAAGGGGGACAGGGGCGGCTACACCTTC
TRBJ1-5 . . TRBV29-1 CSVRAGVDQPQHF TGCAGCGTAAGAGCAGGCGTAGATCAGCCCCAGCATTTT
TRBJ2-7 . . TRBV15 CATSRPTGKQQYF TGTGCCACCAGCAGACCCACAGGGAAGCAGCAGTACTTC
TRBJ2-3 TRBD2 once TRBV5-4 CASSTPTSGGALTDTQYF TGTGCCAGCAGCACCCCGACTAGCGGGGGTGCCCTCACAGATACGCAGTATTTT
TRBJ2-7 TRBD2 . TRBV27 CASTRRPGLAGAERGYEQYF TGTGCCAGCACCAGAAGGCCGGGACTAGCGGGGGCAGAGAGGGGCTACGAGCAGTACTTC
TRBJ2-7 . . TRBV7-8 CASSPDKSYEQYF TGTGCCAGCAGCCCAGACAAATCCTACGAGCAGTACTTC
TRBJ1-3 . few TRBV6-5 CASSYSGGSGNTIYF TGTGCCAGCAGTTACTCAGGGGGCTCTGGAAACACCATATATTTT
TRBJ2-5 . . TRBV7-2 CASSLVTSSQETQYF TGTGCCAGCAGCTTAGTAACTAGCAGCCAAGAGACCCAGTACTTC
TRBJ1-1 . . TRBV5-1 CASSFVLRNTEAFF TGCGCCAGCAGCTTCGTTCTCCGTAACACTGAAGCTTTCTTT
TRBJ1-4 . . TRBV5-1 CASSSAGSHSDEKLFF TGCGCCAGCAGCTCCGCCGGGTCCCATTCCGATGAAAAACTGTTTTTT
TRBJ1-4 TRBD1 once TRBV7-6 CASSLQGAGEKLFF TGTGCCAGCAGCTTACAGGGGGCAGGGGAAAAACTGTTTTTT
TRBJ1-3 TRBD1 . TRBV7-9 CASIRTGEFTGNTIYF TGTGCCAGCATTAGGACAGGGGAATTTACTGGAAACACCATATATTTT
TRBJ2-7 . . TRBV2 CASSLGQNYEQYF TGTGCCAGCAGCTTGGGACAAAACTACGAGCAGTACTTC
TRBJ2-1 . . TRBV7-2 CASSLGGGGNGWFF TGTGCCAGCAGCTTAGGAGGTGGCGGGAACGGCTGGTTCTTC
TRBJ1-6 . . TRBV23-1 CASSQGKRSPLHF TGCGCCAGCAGTCAAGGAAAGCGTTCACCCCTCCACTTT
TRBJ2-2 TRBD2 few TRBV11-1 CASSRGLAGTGELFF TGTGCCAGCAGCCGTGGACTAGCGGGCACCGGGGAGCTGTTTTTT
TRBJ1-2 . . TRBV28 CASSLGLDRDRNYGYTF TGTGCCAGCAGTTTGGGGCTGGATAGAGACAGAAACTATGGCTACACCTTC
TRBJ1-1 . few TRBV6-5 CASSYSRGGNTEAFF TGTGCCAGCAGTTACTCGCGGGGGGGGAACACTGAAGCTTTCTTT
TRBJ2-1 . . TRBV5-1 CASSPGGRTYNEQFF TGCGCCAGCAGCCCCGGCGGCCGCACCTACAATGAGCAGTTCTTC
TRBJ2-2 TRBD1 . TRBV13 CASSQSGTGVTGELFF TGTGCCAGCAGCCAAAGCGGGACAGGGGTCACCGGGGAGCTGTTTTTT
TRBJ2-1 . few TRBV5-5 CASSQDPAGSYNEQFF TGTGCCAGCAGCCAAGATCCGGCAGGGTCCTACAATGAGCAGTTCTTC
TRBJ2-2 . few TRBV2 CASSEALGRATGELFF TGTGCCAGCAGTGAAGCCCTCGGCAGGGCCACCGGGGAGCTGTTTTTT
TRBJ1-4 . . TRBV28 CASSIRATREKLFF TGTGCCAGCAGTATCCGGGCCACTAGGGAAAAACTGTTTTTT
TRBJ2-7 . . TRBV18 CASSPPPGYEQYF TGTGCCAGCTCACCACCCCCGGGGTACGAGCAGTACTTC
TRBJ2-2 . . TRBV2 CASSDWKREVLFF TGTGCCAGCAGTGATTGGAAAAGGGAGGTGCTGTTTTTT
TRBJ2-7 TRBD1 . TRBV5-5 CASRMGQGVREQYF TGTGCCAGCAGGATGGGTCAGGGGGTCCGCGAGCAGTACTTC
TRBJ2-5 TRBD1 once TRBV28 CASSLRWGQKETQYF TGTGCCAGCAGTTTACGGTGGGGACAGAAAGAGACCCAGTACTTC
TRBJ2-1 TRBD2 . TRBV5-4 CASSWGSGTSGNYNEQFF TGTGCCAGCAGCTGGGGATCCGGGACTAGCGGGAATTACAATGAGCAGTTCTTC
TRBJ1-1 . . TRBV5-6 CASSWVDGGTEAFF TGTGCCAGCAGCTGGGTGGACGGGGGTACTGAAGCTTTCTTT
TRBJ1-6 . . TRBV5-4 CASSSLWTEQTTLHF TGTGCCAGCAGCTCCCTGTGGACAGAGCAAACAACCCTCCACTTT
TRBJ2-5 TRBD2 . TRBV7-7 CASSLGGYQETQYF TGTGCCAGCAGTTTGGGGGGGTACCAAGAGACCCAGTACTTC
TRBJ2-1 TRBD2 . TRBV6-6 CASRKAGGLSYNEQFF TGTGCCAGCAGGAAAGCGGGGGGCCTCTCCTACAATGAGCAGTTCTTC
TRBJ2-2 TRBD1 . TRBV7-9 CASSVQGARNTGELFF TGTGCCAGCAGCGTACAGGGGGCGCGGAACACCGGGGAGCTGTTTTTT
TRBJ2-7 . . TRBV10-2 CASSQNSPTVNYEQYF TGCGCCAGCAGTCAGAATTCACCGACAGTCAACTACGAGCAGTACTTC
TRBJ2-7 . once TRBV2 CASRSWPTEQYF TGTGCCAGCAGGTCCTGGCCCACCGAGCAGTACTTC
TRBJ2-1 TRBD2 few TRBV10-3 CAISEWTGGANEQFF TGTGCCATCAGTGAATGGACCGGGGGGGCAAATGAGCAGTTCTTC
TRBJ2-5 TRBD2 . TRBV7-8 CASSWSSGGAGETQYF TGTGCCAGCAGCTGGTCAAGCGGGGGGGCCGGGGAGACCCAGTACTTC
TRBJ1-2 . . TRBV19 CASSPPRGGYTF TGTGCCAGTAGCCCCCCGCGGGGAGGCTACACCTTC
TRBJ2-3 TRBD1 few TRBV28 CASSLTGGSTDTQYF TGTGCCAGCAGTTTGACAGGGGGGAGCACAGATACGCAGTATTTT
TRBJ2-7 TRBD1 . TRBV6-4 CASSDRTGYNGFLIYEQYF TGTGCCAGCAGTGACAGGACAGGGTATAACGGGTTTTTAATCTACGAGCAGTACTTC
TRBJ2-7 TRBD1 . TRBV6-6 CASSYSADRGDEQYF TGTGCCAGCAGTTACTCTGCCGACAGGGGGGACGAGCAGTACTTC
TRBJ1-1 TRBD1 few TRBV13 CASSIIPGQDAEAFF TGTGCCAGCAGCATTATCCCGGGACAGGACGCTGAAGCTTTCTTT
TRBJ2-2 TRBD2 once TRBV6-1 CASRGRGPPGELFF TGTGCCAGCCGTGGGAGGGGTCCCCCCGGGGAGCTGTTTTTT
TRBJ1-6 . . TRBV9 CASSVTDLGSPLHF TGTGCCAGCAGCGTGACAGATCTAGGTTCACCCCTCCACTTT
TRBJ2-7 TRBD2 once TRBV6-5 CASSSGGRLPYEQYF TGTGCCAGCAGTTCGGGCGGGAGGCTCCCCTACGAGCAGTACTTC
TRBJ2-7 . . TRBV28 CASSFGAGTPAVYEQYF TGTGCCAGCAGTTTTGGGGCCGGGACACCAGCCGTCTACGAGCAGTACTTC
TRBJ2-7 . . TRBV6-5 CASQTAGNEQYF TGTGCCAGCCAGACTGCGGGGAACGAGCAGTACTTC
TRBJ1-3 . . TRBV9 CASSPTGHSGNTIYF TGTGCCAGCAGCCCCACAGGTCACTCTGGAAACACCATATATTTT
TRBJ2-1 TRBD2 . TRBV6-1 CASSEAGLAGTYYNEQFF TGTGCCAGCAGTGAAGCGGGCCTAGCGGGGACTTACTACAATGAGCAGTTCTTC
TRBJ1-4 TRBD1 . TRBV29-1 CSVMDRQVDEKLFF TGCAGCGTGATGGACAGGCAGGTCGATGAAAAACTGTTTTTT
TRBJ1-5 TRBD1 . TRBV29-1 CSVAGQFNQPQHF TGCAGCGTTGCGGGACAGTTCAATCAGCCCCAGCATTTT
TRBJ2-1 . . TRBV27 CASSLSRPVGGVPYNEQFF TGTGCCAGCAGTTTATCCAGACCCGTAGGGGGGGTCCCCTACAATGAGCAGTTCTTC
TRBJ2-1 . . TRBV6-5 CASSYRSSSYNEQFF TGTGCCAGCAGTTATCGGAGCAGCTCCTACAATGAGCAGTTCTTC
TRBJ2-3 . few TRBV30 CAWRRELRSDTQYF TGTGCCTGGCGCCGGGAGTTAAGGTCAGATACGCAGTATTTT
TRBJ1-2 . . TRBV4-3 CASSQFQVSAGANYGYTF TGCGCCAGCAGCCAGTTTCAAGTATCTGCAGGGGCGAACTATGGCTACACCTTC
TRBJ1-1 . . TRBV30 CAWNGQNTEAFF TGTGCCTGGAATGGGCAGAACACTGAAGCTTTCTTT